This T cell receptor beta chain was profiled in a study of beta chain features in type 1 diabetes. The CDR3 spans 14 residues. Germline values: CDR1 LNHDA, CDR2 SQIVND (reference sequence). Trimming removed 4 bases from V and 4 bases from J; junction bases left unmatched: 3. Reverse transcribing all isolated RNA meant expressed TCRB transcripts were sequenced. The table came from immunoSEQ multiplex PCR; TCRdb's copy has only in-frame clones and leaves some out. The table has under 250,000 clones, 13% to 15% seen once; the top ten hold around 0.03%. Sequenced input: naive CD4+ T cells from blood. This sequence originates from a woman between 40 and 55 years old in good health. The chain recombines TRBV19 with TRBJ2-2, with TRBD2 matching over 7 bases. CDR3 nucleotides: TGTGCCAGTAGTACTAGCGGAGGCACCGGGGAGCTGTTTTTT. Its protein product is CASSTSGGTGELFF.